The 11 T cell receptor beta chains in this list originate from one sample, sequenced in a study of a mutant IDH1 vaccine in newly diagnosed glioma. No antigen is known for these receptors. Measured with immunoSEQ multiplex PCR; TCRdb has only the in-frame clones, and not every one. The repertoire holds about 50,000 clones, with approximately 75% as singletons. Sample time point: week 47, end of study. The study gave 300 ug of mutant IDH1 20-mer peptide per vaccine dose, with topical imiquimod. Specimen: PBMCs, collected from a glioma patient whose treatment included an IDH1 peptide vaccine. These receptors all stem from a man aged 45 to 65 with glioma.

This chain joins TRBV6-6 and TRBJ2-1; no firm D call. Germline CDR1 is MNHNY and CDR2 is SVGAGI (reference sequence). The V end lost 5 bases, the J end lost 5 bases, and 7 bases lay between the germline ends. The CDR3 sequence is 12 residues long. CDR3 residues: CASSQWDNEQFF. CDR3 nucleotides: TGTGCCAGCAGTCAGTGGGACAATGAGCAGTTCTTC.

This rearrangement joins TRBV5-6 to TRBJ1-4; no clear D. The V end was cut by 4 bases, the J end by 7 bases, with 17 bases between. CDR1 is SGHDT, CDR2 YYEEEE, per germline. This CDR3 contains 15 residues. The CDR3 DNA reads as TGTGCCAGCAGCATAGATACTGCTTCGGTTGAAAAACTGTTTTTT. Its protein product is CASSIDTASVEKLFF.

The chain carries TRBV29-1 and TRBJ2-2; D assignment may be TRBD1 or TRBD2 (5 bases each). CDR1 is SQVTM and CDR2 is ANQGSEA in the germline V gene. V lost 5 bases and J lost 3, with 10 bases in between. There are 13 residues in the CDR3. CDR3 sequence (DNA): TGCAGCGTTCCGGGACCGTACACCGGGGAGCTGTTTTTT. It is translated as CSVPGPYTGELFF.

This clone was recorded once. The chain has TRBV5-5 and TRBJ2-4; weak D call: TRBD2 (5 bases). Trimming shortened V by 5 bases and J by 8 bases, and 11 bases separated the two germline ends. The CDR3 extends over 12 amino acids. CDR1 is SGHKS, CDR2 YYEKEE, per germline (reference sequence). As DNA, the CDR3 is TGTGCCAGCAGTCCGGAGCGGTACATTCAGTACTTC. It is translated as CASSPERYIQYF.

J is TRBJ2-7 and V is TRBV4-3; D is ambiguous. Looked up from germline, CDR1 is LGHNA and CDR2 is YSLEER. The CDR3 consists of 15 residues. The V gene lost 3 bases and the J gene lost 4 bases, with 16 bases spanning the gap. The CDR3 sequence is CASSHDHGIDYEQYF. The CDR3 DNA sequence: TGCGCCAGCAGCCATGACCATGGGATAGATTACGAGCAGTACTTC.

This clone appeared a single time. The rearrangement links TRBV14 to TRBJ1-1; no definite D call. Per the germline V gene, CDR1 is SGHDN and CDR2 is FVKESK. The ends were cut back, 6 bases at V and 3 bases at J, with 11 bases in the middle. The CDR3 extends over 13 amino acids. In DNA form, the CDR3 reads TGTGCCAGCAGTCACCTCTTAGACACTGAAGCTTTCTTT. It specifies CASSHLLDTEAFF.

The chain combines TRBV7-3 with TRBJ1-2; TRBD1 is a possible D gene (5 bases). CDR1 and CDR2 from the germline V gene are SGHTA and FQGTGA. The V and J ends lost 2 bases and 1 base respectively, with 20 bases between them. CDR3 length: 18 amino acids. The CDR3 bases are TGTGCCAGCAGCTTAGTGGGGACGTACCCAGGCCATAACTATGGCTACACCTTC. Translation gives CASSLVGTYPGHNYGYTF.

The chain is built from TRBV5-6 and TRBJ1-5, with 10 bases fitting TRBD1. The CDR3 is 15 residues long. Trimming at V came to 5 bases and at J to 8 bases, leaving 10 bases not matched to a gene. Germline lookup yields CDR1 SGHDT and CDR2 YYEEEE. The CDR3 DNA reads as TGTGCCAGCAGTACCGGGACAGGGGTCGGGGAGCCCCAGCATTTT. Protein: CASSTGTGVGEPQHF. Combining the CDR3 with reference TRBV5-6 and TRBJ1-5 gives the whole variable domain DAGVTQSPTHLIKTRGQQVTLRCSPKSGHDTVSWYQQALGQGPQFIFQYYEEEERQRGNFPDRFSGHQFPNYSSELNVNALLLGDSALYLCASSTGTGVGEPQHFGDGTRLSIL.

The V gene is TRBV19, the J gene TRBJ2-1; 7 bases map to TRBD2. CDR1 LNHDA and CDR2 SQIVND come from the germline V gene (reference sequence). J gave up 2 bases and V 0 bases, and 4 bases lay outside the gene matches. The CDR3 loop spans 16 amino acids. Here the CDR3 reads CASSIEATSPYNEQFF. The CDR3 DNA reads as TGTGCCAGTAGTATAGAAGCGACTAGCCCCTACAATGAGCAGTTCTTC.

The chain is built from TRBV27 and TRBJ1-3, with D tentatively TRBD1 (5 bases). The germline V gene has CDR1 MNHEY and CDR2 SMNVEV (reference sequence). Trimming left V 4 bases short and J 0 bases short, with 10 bases between. The CDR3 has 15 residues. CDR3 coding DNA: TGTGCCAGCAGTTCCCAGGGAACCTCTGGAAACACCATATATTTT. Translation: CASSSQGTSGNTIYF.

The chain employs TRBV19 and TRBJ1-5; perhaps TRBD1 as D (6 bases). Trimming cost V 4 bases and J 2 bases, with 12 bases left between them. CDR3 length equals 15 residues. CDR1 and CDR2 from the germline V gene are LNHDA and SQIVND (reference sequence). The CDR3 protein is CASSTGRGGNQPQHF. In DNA form, the CDR3 reads TGTGCCAGTAGTACCGGAAGGGGGGGCAATCAGCCCCAGCATTTT.